The T cell receptor (beta chain) described here comes from a study of post-analysis software for immune sequencing data. Overall study findings and caveats: About 5 TRBV segments occurring more often in patients than controls included TRBV5-6, TRBV5-1 and TRBV20-1. Under the F measure, samples that were prepared in one batch clustered strongly together. Multiple sclerosis patients showed significantly lower normalized Chao1 diversity than controls did.

Presence of unique molecular identifiers characterized the TCR beta cDNA libraries. TCRdb used MiXCR to reprocess the PCR reads, holding one entry per CDR3 protein. The repertoire holds 700,000 to 800,000 distinct CDR3 sequences, with 25% to 30% as singletons. Trimming removed 2 bases at V and 5 bases at J, with 13 bases between. CDR1 is SQVTM and CDR2 is ANQGSEA in the germline V gene. There are 13 residues in the CDR3. The sample holds a few counts of this clonotype. Its antigen is not known. The receptor comes from a girl aged 5-17 years with multiple sclerosis. V is TRBV29-1 and J is TRBJ2-7; D is possibly TRBD1 or TRBD2 (6 bases each). The sample comprised blood. The CDR3: CSVEIGGPDEQYF. DNA for the CDR3: TGCAGCGTTGAAATTGGGGGGCCCGACGAGCAGTACTTC.